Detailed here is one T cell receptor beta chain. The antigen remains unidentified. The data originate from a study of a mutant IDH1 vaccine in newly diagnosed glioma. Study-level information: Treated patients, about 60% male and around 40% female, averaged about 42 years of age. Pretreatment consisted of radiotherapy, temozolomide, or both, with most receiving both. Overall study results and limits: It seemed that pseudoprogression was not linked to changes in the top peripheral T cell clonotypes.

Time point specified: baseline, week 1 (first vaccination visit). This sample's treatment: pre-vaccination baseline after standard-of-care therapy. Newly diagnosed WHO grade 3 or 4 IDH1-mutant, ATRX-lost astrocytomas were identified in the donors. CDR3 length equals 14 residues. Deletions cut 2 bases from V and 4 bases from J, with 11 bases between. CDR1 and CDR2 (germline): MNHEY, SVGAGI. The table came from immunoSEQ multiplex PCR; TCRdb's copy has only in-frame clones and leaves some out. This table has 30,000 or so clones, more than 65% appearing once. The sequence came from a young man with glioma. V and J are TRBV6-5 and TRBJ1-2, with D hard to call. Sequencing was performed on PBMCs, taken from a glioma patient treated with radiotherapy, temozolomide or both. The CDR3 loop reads CASSYGVGVYGYTF. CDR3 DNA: TGTGCCAGCAGTTACGGGGTCGGAGTCTATGGCTACACCTTC.